Following are 25 T cell receptor beta chains from one sample sequenced in a study of vaccination and CD4 T cells after COVID-19. Cultured CD4+ T-cell DNA underwent Oncomine TCR Beta short-read sequencing. TCRdb itself ran the PCR reads through MiXCR, one entry per CDR3 protein. The repertoire holds 9,500 to 13,000 distinct CDR3 sequences, with roughly 25% as singletons. Antigens for these TCRs are unknown. Treatment described: approximately nine-day PBMC culture with coronavirus spike peptide pools or control peptides (ViraFEST assay). The material sequenced was CD4+ T cells from blood, cultured in vitro, taken before SARS-CoV-2 vaccination. These receptors were obtained from a human donor who received a COVID-19 vaccine.

This chain links TRBV19 with TRBJ1-3; 8 bases fit TRBD1. J gave up 0 bases and V 4 bases, and 2 bases lay outside the gene matches. Germline CDR1 and CDR2: LNHDA and SQIVND (reference sequence). CDR3 size: 15 residues. In nucleotides, the CDR3 is TGTGCCAGTAGTACAACAGGGGGCTCTGGAAACACCATATATTTT. Amino acids: CASSTTGGSGNTIYF. The full variable domain, its missing parts supplied by reference TRBV19 and TRBJ1-3, is DGGITQSPKYLFRKEGQNVTLSCEQNLNHDAMYWYRQDPGQGLRLIYYSQIVNDFQKGDIAEGYSVSREKKESFPLTVTSAQKNPTAFYLCASSTTGGSGNTIYFGEGSWLTVV.

This clonotype appeared a few times. The chain couples TRBV29-1 to TRBJ2-3; tentatively, D is TRBD1 (6 bases). Per germline, CDR1 SQVTM and CDR2 ANQGSEA. Trimming removed 1 base at V and 3 bases at J, with 14 bases between. The CDR3 sequence is 15 residues long. The chain's CDR3 is CSVEGGQGLTDTQYF. The DNA of the CDR3 is TGCAGCGTTGAAGGGGGGCAGGGGTTGACAGATACGCAGTATTTT.

The rearrangement uses TRBV2 and TRBJ2-2; the match to TRBD2 covers 14 bases. The CDR3 extends over 19 amino acids. The germline V gene encodes CDR1 SNHLY and CDR2 FYNNEI. With V trimmed by 8 bases and J by 0 bases, 11 bases remained unmatched. In nucleotides, the CDR3 is TGTGCCAGCCTAGAGGGGACTAGCGGGAGCCTCGCGAACACCGGGGAGCTGTTTTTT. Protein: CASLEGTSGSLANTGELFF.

The rearrangement uses TRBV30 and TRBJ2-1; D call uncertain. The CDR3 contains 12 residues. Trimming took off 4 bases at V and 6 bases at J, with 10 bases between the two ends. Germline values: CDR1 GTSNPN, CDR2 SVGIG (reference sequence). The CDR3: CAWTYDRNEQFF. CDR3 nucleotide sequence: TGTGCCTGGACCTACGACCGCAATGAGCAGTTCTTC. Full variable domain (outside the CDR3, taken from reference TRBV30 and TRBJ2-1): SQTIHQWPATLVQPVGSPLSLECTVEGTSNPNLYWYRQAAGRGLQLLFYSVGIGQISSEVPQNLSASRPQDRQFILSSKKLLLSDSGFYLCAWTYDRNEQFFGPGTRLTVL.

The chain links TRBV20-1 to TRBJ1-6, with TRBD1 matching 7 bases. Germline V CDR1 and CDR2: DFQATT, SNEGSKA (reference sequence). CDR3 length equals 14 residues. V was clipped by 6 bases and J by 10 bases; unmatched bases: 12. CDR3 protein: CSALRQGRGSPLHF. For the CDR3, the DNA is TGCAGTGCCCTCCGACAGGGTAGGGGGTCACCCCTCCACTTT.

This chain links TRBV12-5 with TRBJ2-2; D may be TRBD1 or TRBD2 (5 bases each). The germline V and J ends were trimmed by 0 bases and 6 bases, with 23 bases remaining between them. CDR1 and CDR2 from the germline V gene are LGHNT and FRNRAP. The CDR3 has 19 residues. The CDR3 DNA sequence: TGTGCTAGTGGTTTGGTCCCATCCACCGGGACCCAAATCCCCGGGGAGCTGTTTTTT. This codes for CASGLVPSTGTQIPGELFF. The complete variable domain, with remaining parts taken from reference TRBV12-5 and TRBJ2-2, reads DARVTQTPRHKVTEMGQEVTMRCQPILGHNTVFWYRQTMMQGLELLAYFRNRAPLDDSGMPKDRFSAEMPDATLATLKIQPSEPRDSAVYFCASGLVPSTGTQIPGELFFGEGSRLTVL.

The chain recombines TRBV6-1 with TRBJ2-3; 9 bases are a match to TRBD1. The CDR3 totals 15 residues. Germline assignment: CDR1 MNHNS and CDR2 SASEGT. The V gene end was trimmed by 6 bases and the J gene end by 2 bases; junction bases not matched to a gene: 6. The CDR3 reads CASRIQGASTDTQYF. The CDR3, as DNA: TGTGCCAGCAGGATACAGGGGGCGTCCACAGATACGCAGTATTTT.

In its sample, this clonotype was seen once. The chain is built from TRBV29-1 and TRBJ1-1; TRBD1 agrees at 7 bases. CDR3 size: 14 residues. Trimming at V came to 0 bases and at J to 7 bases, leaving 8 bases not matched to a gene. In germline, CDR1 is SQVTM, CDR2 ANQGSEA. CDR3 DNA sequence: TGCAGCGTTGAAGATGGCATCCGGGACAGTGAAGCTTTCTTT. Protein sequence: CSVEDGIRDSEAFF.

V usage is TRBV20-1 and J usage is TRBJ1-2, with D possibly TRBD1 on 6 matching bases. CDR1 DFQATT and CDR2 SNEGSKA come from the germline V gene (reference sequence). The CDR3 spans 16 residues. The V end was cut by 4 bases, the J end by 7 bases, with 25 bases between. The CDR3: CSANKPGLTRGPGYTF. Written as DNA, the CDR3 is TGCAGTGCTAATAAACCGGGCCTGACCCGGGGGCCTGGCTACACCTTC.

The chain carries TRBV12-3 or TRBV12-4 and TRBJ1-5, with D maybe TRBD1 (6 bases). This CDR3 has 15 residues. Deletions cut 7 bases from V and 7 bases from J, with 20 bases between. CDR3 DNA sequence: TGTGCCAGCACCCGTTCCGGGACAAGACGCCAGCCCCAGCATTTT. It is translated as CASTRSGTRRQPQHF.

This clonotype was counted a few times. J is TRBJ2-7 and V is TRBV7-9, with 15 positions matching TRBD2. CDR3 length equals 16 residues. Looked up from germline, CDR1 is SEHNR and CDR2 is FQNEAQ (reference sequence). J was trimmed by 5 bases and V by 5 bases; bases with no gene match: 7. This CDR3 is CASSKTGTSGGHEQYF. The DNA for the CDR3 is TGTGCCAGCAGCAAAACCGGGACTAGCGGGGGGCACGAGCAGTACTTC.

This chain uses TRBV5-5 with TRBJ2-3, with TRBD1 matching 7 bases. Unmatched junction bases numbered 5, after V lost 2 bases and J lost 2 bases. CDR1 is SGHKS and CDR2 is YYEKEE in the germline V gene (reference sequence). The CDR3 totals 15 residues. As DNA, the CDR3 is TGTGCCAGCAGCTTTGTAGGGGGCCTCACAGATACGCAGTATTTT. Residues: CASSFVGGLTDTQYF.

The V and J genes are TRBV6-7 and TRBJ1-1, with 10 bases aligning to TRBD1. TRBV6-7 is an ORF, and what it does is uncertain. This CDR3 region has 14 residues. V shed 4 bases, J shed 4 bases, and the junction held 3 bases outside the gene matches. The CDR3 nucleotides read TGTGCCAGCAGTTCCAGGACAGGGGGCACTGAAGCTTTCTTT. Its translation: CASSSRTGGTEAFF.

This clonotype was observed a handful of times. The chain has TRBV19 and TRBJ1-1; TRBD1 matches at 8 bases. This CDR3 is built from 16 residues. CDR1 is LNHDA and CDR2 is SQIVND in the germline V gene (reference sequence). Germline trimming cut 7 bases from V and 2 bases from J; bases unmatched to any gene: 12. The CDR3 DNA reads as TGTGCCAGTACCTCCTGGGGACAGGTTGTAAACACTGAAGCTTTCTTT. Translating gives CASTSWGQVVNTEAFF. Using reference TRBV19 and TRBJ1-1 for the parts outside the CDR3, the full variable domain is DGGITQSPKYLFRKEGQNVTLSCEQNLNHDAMYWYRQDPGQGLRLIYYSQIVNDFQKGDIAEGYSVSREKKESFPLTVTSAQKNPTAFYLCASTSWGQVVNTEAFFGQGTRLTVV.

V usage is TRBV5-1 and J usage is TRBJ2-3; the D call may be TRBD1 or TRBD2 (5 bases each). CDR3 length equals 15 residues. Germline V gene data show CDR1 as SGHRS and CDR2 as YFSETQ. V lost 2 bases and J 2 bases, leaving 12 bases between the germline ends. CDR3 nucleotide sequence: TGCGCCAGCAGCTTCCAGGGAGCCCACACAGATACGCAGTATTTT. It specifies CASSFQGAHTDTQYF.

V gene TRBV1 combines with J gene TRBJ1-4; the D call in the table, TRBD1, was not verified against the DNA. TRBV1 is listed as a pseudogene. This CDR3 has 15 residues. The CDR3 nucleotides read TGCACCAGCAGCCAAGATACAGGGGCTTTAGGAAAACTGTTTTTT. Its protein is CTSSQDTGALGKLFF.

The gene calls are TRBV7-2 and TRBJ2-5, with 9 nucleotides matching TRBD2. This CDR3 has 17 residues. From germline, CDR1 is SGHTA and CDR2 FQGNSA. V dropped 5 bases and J dropped 4; count of bases not matched to a gene: 14. CDR3 coding DNA: TGTGCCAGCAGCCTAGGGGGCGGGGGGGCCGGGGTAGAGACCCAGTACTTC. It specifies CASSLGGGGAGVETQYF.

This sequence joins TRBV9 and TRBJ1-4; D is undetermined. V was trimmed by 0 bases and J by 8 bases, leaving 11 bases between them. This CDR3 is built from 14 residues. Germline V CDR1 and CDR2: SGDLS, YYNGEE. DNA for the CDR3: TGTGCCAGCAGCGTAGAATTGTCGGAGGAAAAACTGTTTTTT. Its translation: CASSVELSEEKLFF. Filled out from reference TRBV9 and TRBJ1-4, the complete variable domain reads DSGVTQTPKHLITATGQRVTLRCSPRSGDLSVYWYQQSLDQGLQFLIQYYNGEERAKGNILERFSAQQFPDLHSELNLSSLELGDSALYFCASSVELSEEKLFFGSGTQLSVL.

The gene calls are TRBV7-9 and TRBJ1-3, with a weak D call TRBD1 (5 bases). Trimming took 3 bases from V and 0 from J, leaving 12 bases between them. The CDR3 contains 16 residues. Germline values: CDR1 SEHNR, CDR2 FQNEAQ (reference sequence). CDR3 in amino acids: CASSFSGPLSGNTIYF. CDR3 sequence (DNA): TGTGCCAGCAGCTTCTCGGGGCCTCTCTCTGGAAACACCATATATTTT. The full variable domain, completed using reference TRBV7-9 and TRBJ1-3, is DTGVSQNPRHKITKRGQNVTFRCDPISEHNRLYWYRQTLGQGPEFLTYFQNEAQLEKSRLLSDRFSAERPKGSFSTLEIQRTEQGDSAMYLCASSFSGPLSGNTIYFGEGSWLTVV.

The chain couples TRBV5-1 to TRBJ1-1; 8 bases fit TRBD1. Germline V gene sequence: CDR1 SGHRS, CDR2 YFSETQ. CDR3 length: 16 amino acids. V lost 4 bases and J lost 1; bases outside the gene matches: 9. The CDR3 spells CASSPLPGTGNTEAFF. Written as DNA, the CDR3 is TGCGCCAGCAGCCCCCTTCCCGGGACAGGGAACACTGAAGCTTTCTTT.

The J gene is TRBJ1-2, the V gene TRBV4-1; 8 bases are shared with TRBD1. The CDR3 has 15 residues. After removal of 3 bases from V and 5 bases from J, the junction contained 8 bases not matched to a gene. Germline loops: CDR1 MGHRA, CDR2 YSYEKL. CDR3 in amino acids: CASSHIGTGQYGYTF. The DNA of the CDR3 is TGCGCCAGCAGCCACATCGGGACAGGACAATATGGCTACACCTTC.

This clonotype came up a few times. As DNA, the CDR3 is TGTGCCAGCAGTCAGGACAGGGGGCATTCTGGAAACACCATATATTTT. This gives the protein CASSQDRGHSGNTIYF. The chain is built from TRBV6-1 and TRBJ1-3; 11 bases fit TRBD1. V dropped 5 bases and J dropped 1; count of bases not matched to a gene: 4. The CDR3 length is 16 residues. The germline V gene has CDR1 MNHNS and CDR2 SASEGT.

The chain carries TRBV7-2 and TRBJ2-1; 10 nucleotides match TRBD2. The length of the CDR3 is 15 residues. Per the germline V gene, CDR1 is SGHTA and CDR2 is FQGNSA. The V and J ends lost 5 bases and 4 bases, in that order; junction bases with no gene match: 5. Written as DNA, the CDR3 is TGTGCCAGCAGCCCAGAGCGGGGGGGATACAATGAGCAGTTCTTC. The encoded protein is CASSPERGGYNEQFF.

This clonotype was observed a few times. CDR3 DNA sequence: TGTGCCAGCAGCTTGGCAGCCTGGGACTCACCCCTCCACTTT. Its translation: CASSLAAWDSPLHF. V usage is TRBV5-6 and J usage is TRBJ1-6; TRBD1 might be the D (5 bases). The length of the CDR3 is 14 residues. Germline V gene sequence: CDR1 SGHDT, CDR2 YYEEEE. Trimming cost V 0 bases and J 10 bases, with 11 bases left between them.

In this sample, this clonotype turned up a few times. The rearrangement links TRBV20-1 to TRBJ2-7; perhaps TRBD1 as D (5 bases). Germline V gene data show CDR1 as DFQATT and CDR2 as SNEGSKA (reference sequence). Trimming took off 5 bases at V and 7 bases at J, with 12 bases between the two ends. The CDR3 runs to 11 residues. In DNA form, the CDR3 reads TGCAGTGCTCCCCGAAACAGGGAGCAGTACTTC. Its translation is CSAPRNREQYF.